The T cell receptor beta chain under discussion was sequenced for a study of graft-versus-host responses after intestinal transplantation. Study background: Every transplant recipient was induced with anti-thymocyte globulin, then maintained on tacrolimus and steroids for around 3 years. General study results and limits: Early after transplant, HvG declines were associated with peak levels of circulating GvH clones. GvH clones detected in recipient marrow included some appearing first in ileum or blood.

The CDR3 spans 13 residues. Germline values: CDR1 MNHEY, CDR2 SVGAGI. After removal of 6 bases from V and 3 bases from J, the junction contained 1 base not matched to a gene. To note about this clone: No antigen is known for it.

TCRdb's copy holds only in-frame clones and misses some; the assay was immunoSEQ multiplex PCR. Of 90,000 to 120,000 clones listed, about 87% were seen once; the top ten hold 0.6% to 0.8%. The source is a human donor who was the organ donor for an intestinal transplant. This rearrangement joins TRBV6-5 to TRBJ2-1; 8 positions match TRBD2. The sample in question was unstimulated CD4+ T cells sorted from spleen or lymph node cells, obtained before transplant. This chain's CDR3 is CASRGLDYNEQFF. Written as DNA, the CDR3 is TGTGCCAGCAGGGGACTAGACTACAATGAGCAGTTCTTC.